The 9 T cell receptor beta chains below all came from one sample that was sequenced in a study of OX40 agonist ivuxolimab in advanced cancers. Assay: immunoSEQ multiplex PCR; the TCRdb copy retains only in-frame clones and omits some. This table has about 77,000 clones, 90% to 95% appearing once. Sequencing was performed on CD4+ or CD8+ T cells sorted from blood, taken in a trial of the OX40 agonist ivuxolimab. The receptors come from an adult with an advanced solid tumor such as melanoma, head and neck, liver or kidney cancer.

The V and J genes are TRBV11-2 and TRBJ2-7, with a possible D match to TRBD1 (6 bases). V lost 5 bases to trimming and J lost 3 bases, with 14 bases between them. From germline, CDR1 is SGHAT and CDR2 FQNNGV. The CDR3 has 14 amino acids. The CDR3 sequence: CASSLRTADYEQYF. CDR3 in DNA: TGTGCCAGCAGCCTGCGGACAGCAGACTACGAGCAGTACTTC.

DNA for the CDR3: TGTGCCAGCAGCCCTCGAAAAGCGGGAGCCTCCTACAATGAGCAGTTCTTC. Translated: CASSPRKAGASYNEQFF. The J gene is TRBJ2-1, the V gene TRBV7-6; 8 bases align to TRBD2. Germline V CDR1 and CDR2: SGHVS, FNYEAQ. This CDR3 contains 17 residues. V gave up 5 bases and J gave up 0 bases; unmatched junction bases: 9. Full variable domain (outside the CDR3, taken from reference TRBV7-6 and TRBJ2-1): GAGVSQSPRYKVTKRGQDVALRCDPISGHVSLYWYRQALGQGPEFLTYFNYEAQQDKSGLPNDRFSAERPEGSISTLTIQRTEQRDSAMYRCASSPRKAGASYNEQFFGPGTRLTVL.

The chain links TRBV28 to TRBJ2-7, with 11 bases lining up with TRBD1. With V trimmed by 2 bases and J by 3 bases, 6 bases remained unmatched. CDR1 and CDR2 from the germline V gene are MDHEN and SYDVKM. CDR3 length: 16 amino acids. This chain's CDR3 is CASSLMGQGGDYEQYF. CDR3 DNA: TGTGCCAGCAGTTTAATGGGACAGGGGGGGGACTACGAGCAGTACTTC.

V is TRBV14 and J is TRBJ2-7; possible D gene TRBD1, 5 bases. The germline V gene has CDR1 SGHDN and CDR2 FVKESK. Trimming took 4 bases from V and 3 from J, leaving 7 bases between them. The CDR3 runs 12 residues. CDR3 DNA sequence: TGTGCCAGCAGCCTGGACATCTACGAGCAGTACTTC. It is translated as CASSLDIYEQYF.

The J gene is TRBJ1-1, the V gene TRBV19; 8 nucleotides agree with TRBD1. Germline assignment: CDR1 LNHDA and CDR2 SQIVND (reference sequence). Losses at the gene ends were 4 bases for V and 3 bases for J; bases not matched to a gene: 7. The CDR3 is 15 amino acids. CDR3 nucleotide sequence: TGTGCCAGTAGTAGATGGACAGGGCGGGACACTGAAGCTTTCTTT. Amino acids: CASSRWTGRDTEAFF.

The CDR3 sequence is CATGQGLNTEAFF. The CDR3 DNA reads TGTGCCACTGGACAGGGATTGAACACTGAAGCTTTCTTT. The chain couples TRBV19 to TRBJ1-1; TRBD1 matches at 8 bases. V was pared by 10 bases and J by 0 bases, with 4 bases of the junction left unmatched. This CDR3 is 13 amino acids long. Germline CDR1 and CDR2: LNHDA and SQIVND (reference sequence).

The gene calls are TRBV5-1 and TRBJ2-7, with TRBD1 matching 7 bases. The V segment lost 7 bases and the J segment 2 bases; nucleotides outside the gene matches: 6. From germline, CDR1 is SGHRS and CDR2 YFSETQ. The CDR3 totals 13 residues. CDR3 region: CASSPGTAYEQYF. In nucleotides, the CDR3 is TGCGCCAGCTCTCCTGGGACAGCCTACGAGCAGTACTTC.

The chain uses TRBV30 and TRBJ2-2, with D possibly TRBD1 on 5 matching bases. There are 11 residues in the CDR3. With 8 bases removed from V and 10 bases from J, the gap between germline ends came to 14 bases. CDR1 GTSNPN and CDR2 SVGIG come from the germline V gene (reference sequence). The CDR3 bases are TGTGCCGCATCGTCAGGGCTGGAGCTGTTTTTT. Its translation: CAASSGLELFF.

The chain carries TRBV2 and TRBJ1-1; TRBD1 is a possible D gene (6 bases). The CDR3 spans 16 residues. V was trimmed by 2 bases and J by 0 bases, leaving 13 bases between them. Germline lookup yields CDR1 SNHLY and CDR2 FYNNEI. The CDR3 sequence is CASSESQGIMNTEAFF. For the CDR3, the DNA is TGTGCCAGCAGTGAATCGCAGGGGATAATGAACACTGAAGCTTTCTTT. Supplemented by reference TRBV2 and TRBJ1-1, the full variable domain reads EPEVTQTPSHQVTQMGQEVILRCVPISNHLYFYWYRQILGQKVEFLVSFYNNEISEKSEIFDDQFSVERPDGSNFTLKIRSTKLEDSAMYFCASSESQGIMNTEAFFGQGTRLTVV.